Sequencing of this TCR beta chain was carried out in a study of shared clonotypes between healthy human individuals. General observations from the study: Generally, estimated richness proved larger in naive subsets than it did in memory subsets. Several donors showed sharing of approximately 4.7% of naive CD4 clonotypes.

As concerns this clone: What it binds is unknown.

V lost 6 bases to trimming and J lost 4 bases, with 12 bases between them. Germline V CDR1 and CDR2: MNHEY, SVGAGI. CDR3 length equals 13 residues. Authors' analysis steps: ImmunoSEQ only sent back junction sequences with no quality scores, so filtering was done differently. Libraries were prepared by immunoSEQ multiplex PCR; TCRdb keeps only in-frame clonotypes and omits some of them. That table furnishes V, J and clone size, whereas the DNA furnished D and trimming. The sample gives about 1 million clones, roughly 80% of which show up once; roughly 1.4% is in the top ten. J is TRBJ1-2 and V is TRBV6-5, with D perhaps TRBD1 (5 bases). The sample consisted of memory CD4+ T cells sorted from blood. Specified subset: CD45RA-negative fraction. This TCR was sampled from a man aged 18 to 29 in good health. Here the CDR3 DNA reads TGTGCCAGCAGCTTACAGGAGTCCTATGGCTACACCTTC. As protein: CASSLQESYGYTF.